Each of the 8 T cell receptor beta chains below was sequenced from the same sample in a study of blood T cell repertoires in COVID-19. Sequencing used immunoSEQ multiplex PCR; TCRdb keeps in-frame clones, though not all of them. The sample carries 89,000 or so clones, around 85% recorded once. Material for sequencing was peripheral blood. The origin of the receptors is an elderly man with acute or convalescent COVID-19.

This clone was observed once. This chain joins TRBV27 and TRBJ1-5; the D gene is possibly TRBD1 (5 bases). The CDR3 consists of 13 residues. In germline, CDR1 is MNHEY, CDR2 SMNVEV (reference sequence). V was trimmed by 8 bases and J by 3 bases, leaving 11 bases between them. Here the CDR3 DNA reads TGTGCCAGCGGTCGACAGCTCAATCAGCCCCAGCATTTT. It is translated as CASGRQLNQPQHF.

The J gene is TRBJ2-2, the V gene TRBV7-8, with 15 nucleotides matching TRBD2. The CDR3 loop spans 19 amino acids. Losses at the gene ends were 4 bases for V and 5 bases for J; bases not matched to a gene: 11. The germline CDR1 and CDR2 sequences are SGHVS and FQNEAQ. The CDR3 DNA is TGTGCCAGCAGCTCAAGGGGACTAGCGGGAGGTGTGCGGACCGGGGAGCTGTTTTTT. Translating gives CASSSRGLAGGVRTGELFF.

The CDR3 DNA is TGTGCCAGCAGCTCCCCGGGACTAGGTGGCTACACCTTC. It specifies CASSSPGLGGYTF. V usage is TRBV5-8 and J usage is TRBJ1-2, with D perhaps TRBD1 (5 bases). The CDR3 contains 13 residues. The V gene lost 3 bases and the J gene lost 7 bases, with 13 bases spanning the gap. Germline V lookup: CDR1 SGHTS, CDR2 YDEGEE.

V usage is TRBV6-5 and J usage is TRBJ2-6; 10 bases agree with TRBD1. CDR3 length equals 14 residues. With 8 bases clipped from V and 13 bases from J, the junction kept 11 bases outside the gene matches. Germline CDR1 MNHEY, CDR2 SVGAGI. The CDR3: CASLGDRGPRVLTF. CDR3 nucleotide sequence: TGTGCCAGCTTGGGGGACAGGGGCCCTAGGGTCCTGACTTTC.

V usage is TRBV19 and J usage is TRBJ2-5; 7 bases agree with TRBD2. Germline CDR1 LNHDA, CDR2 SQIVND (reference sequence). CDR3 length equals 15 residues. The J segment lost 2 bases and the V segment lost 1 base, leaving 4 bases of the junction unmatched. As DNA, the CDR3 is TGTGCCAGTAGTATAGGGGCTAGCGGACAAGAGACCCAGTACTTC. Amino acids: CASSIGASGQETQYF.

The chain links TRBV5-1 to TRBJ1-3; possible D gene TRBD1, 6 bases. V was pared by 0 bases and J by 10 bases, with 14 bases between. The CDR3 covers 14 residues. Germline CDR1 SGHRS, CDR2 YFSETQ. CDR3 DNA sequence: TGCGCCAGCAGCTTGGGTGCAGGGGAAATAACCATATATTTT. It is translated as CASSLGAGEITIYF.

The chain is built from TRBV2 and TRBJ2-5; D remains unclear. Germline V gene lookup returns CDR1 SNHLY and CDR2 FYNNEI. Trimming left V 6 bases short and J 3 bases short, with 8 bases between. The CDR3 is 12 amino acids. CDR3 region: CASRQVKETQYF. CDR3 in DNA: TGTGCCAGCAGGCAGGTCAAAGAGACCCAGTACTTC.

The chain is built from TRBV28 and TRBJ1-5; unclear D gene. Germline values: CDR1 MDHEN, CDR2 SYDVKM. CDR3 size: 14 residues. V was shortened by 8 bases and J by 6 bases, with 17 bases between the two germline ends. CDR3 loop: CASYFSGGSQPQHF. CDR3 in DNA: TGTGCCAGCTATTTCTCTGGAGGGAGTCAGCCCCAGCATTTT.